This T cell receptor (gamma chain) was observed in a study of Vδ1+ human thymocytes. Broader study findings: Thymic delta-chain repertoires held roughly 20% Vdelta2 sequences and few Vdelta3, despite high sort purity. Thymic TRG and TRD repertoires appeared highly polyclonal.

RNA was extracted from the cells and then reverse transcribed. Multiplex PCR used pooled V-gene forward primers and a constant-region reverse primer to amplify CDR3s. With CATT, TCRdb re-called clones from the multiplex PCR reads. In the table there are 25,000 to 35,000 gamma-chain clones, 20% to 25% of which are singletons. Comment on this clone: Its specificity is unknown.

Between roughly 98% and 99.6% of sorted thymocytes were Vdelta1+. Germline-derived CDR1 and CDR2 are VINAFY and YDVSNSKD. The ends lost 5 bases at V and 12 bases at J; junction bases unmatched: 6. This CDR3 spans 11 amino acids. Sequenced material: Vdelta1+ gamma-delta thymocytes from the thymus. Stated subset: FACS-sorted CD3+ TCRalphabeta- TCRVdelta1+ TCRVdelta2- thymocytes. This receptor was taken from a boy younger than two who had congenital heart surgery. This sequence joins TRGV5 and TRGJP2. The CDR3 region has the DNA TGTGCCACCTGGGCCCACCGGATCAAGACGTTT. Residues: CATWAHRIKTF.